This TCR beta chain derives from a study of tumor-infiltrating lymphocytes in primary liver carcinoma. The CDR3 has 13 amino acids. The germline V gene encodes CDR1 SQVTM and CDR2 ANQGSEA. Notes on the study in general: The 250 largest clones made up significantly more of tumor than blood repertoires (p = 0.039). Only about 7-24% of top clones occurred in every one of the five tumor regions.

Worth noting for this clonotype: Its antigen is undetermined. The junction does not match germline at one end; this may be a read error.

Both RNA and DNA were isolated together from roughly 20-30 mg of bulk tissue that had not been sorted. Samples came from superior, inferior, lateral poles and tumor centre. Whichever tumor sample was examined, it had over 80% viable tumor cells. TCR beta cDNA was prepared out of about 530 ng total RNA by means of a constant-region primer. Nested multiplex PCR, run for three rounds with slightly modified ARM-PCR, yielded TCR beta libraries. TRBV1-TRBV30 forward primers paired with a C-beta reverse primer were used in the first two PCR rounds, which ran 9 to 10 cycles each. TCRdb reprocessed the multiplex PCR reads via MiXCR and lists one record per CDR3 protein. The table includes 20,000 to 25,000 distinct CDR3 sequences, around 72% detected once.

The V and J genes are TRBV29-1 and TRBJ1-2, with a weak D call TRBD1 (6 bases). The receptor comes from a man aged 35-49 years with primary liver carcinoma and hepatitis B virus infection. The sequencing sample was made of liver tumor tissue from sampling region 1. The subset is: tumor region T1, superior pole. The CDR3 spells CSMRGQWSSGYSF. The CDR3 DNA sequence: TGTAGCATGCGAGGACAGTGGTCGAGTGGCTACAGCTTC.